The 8 T cell receptor beta chains presented below share a single source sample, sequenced in a study of identical twins. Each CDR3 protein gets one entry after TCRdb re-called the 5' RACE reads with MiXCR. The table records about 530,000 distinct CDR3 sequences, approximately 14% of them present only once. This sample was shared with a second study, whose subject was yellow fever vaccine responses in identical twins.

Sequencing was done on a sample of CD4+ T cells sorted from blood. The receptors were gathered from a woman aged 18-29 years in good health.

This clonotype has a handful of counts. The CDR3 bases are TGCAGTGCTAGGAAGTCCCTCGAGCAGTACTTC. This codes for CSARKSLEQYF. This sequence joins TRBV20-1 and TRBJ2-7; D unresolved. Germline CDR1 DFQATT, CDR2 SNEGSKA (reference sequence). CDR3 length: 11 amino acids. Trimming stripped 3 bases from V and 6 bases from J, with 9 bases between.

This clonotype was picked up a small number of times. CDR3 region: CASSSRGWTRNSTDTQYF. The CDR3 DNA sequence: TGTGCCAGCAGCTCCCGCGGTTGGACGCGGAATAGCACAGATACGCAGTATTTT. The chain is built from TRBV11-1 and TRBJ2-3; D ambiguous. CDR3 length: 18 residues. CDR1 SGHAT and CDR2 FQDESV come from the germline V gene (reference sequence). V lost 4 bases and J lost 0, with 20 bases in between.

CDR3 bases: TGTGCCAGCAGTTTATTAGGGGACAGGGGGCAAGATACGCAGTATTTT. Its translation is CASSLLGDRGQDTQYF. V and J are TRBV12-3 or TRBV12-4 and TRBJ2-3, with 12 nucleotides matching TRBD1. V was pared by 2 bases and J by 5 bases, with 5 bases of the junction left unmatched. The CDR3 is 16 amino acids.

This chain uses TRBV12-3 or TRBV12-4 with TRBJ2-5; D uncertain. CDR3 size: 14 residues. Trimming shortened V by 6 bases and J by 0 bases, and 11 bases separated the two germline ends. CDR3 sequence: CASRPSRNQETQYF. As DNA, the CDR3 is TGTGCCAGCAGGCCCAGCAGGAACCAAGAGACCCAGTACTTC.

CDR3 amino acids: CASSSVGTGASYEQYV. As DNA, the CDR3 is TGTGCCAGCAGCTCCGTCGGGACAGGGGCTTCCTACGAGCAGTACGTC. This sequence joins TRBV5-5 and TRBJ2-7, with 10 bases fitting TRBD1. The CDR3 length is 16 residues. V lost 3 bases, J lost 1 base, and 7 bases stayed unmatched. The germline CDR1 and CDR2 sequences are SGHKS and YYEKEE (reference sequence).

This sequence joins TRBV20-1 and TRBJ1-2; D is unclear. The length of the CDR3 is 12 residues. V shed 3 bases and J shed 2 bases, with 7 bases lying between them. Germline loops: CDR1 DFQATT, CDR2 SNEGSKA (reference sequence). CDR3 nucleotide sequence: TGCAGTGCTAGGTCCCTGAACTATGGCTACACCTTC. This sequence encodes CSARSLNYGYTF.

This clonotype was counted between two and nine times. The chain combines TRBV3-1 with TRBJ2-3; unclear D gene. Germline CDR1 is LGHDT and CDR2 is YNNKEL (reference sequence). This CDR3 spans 15 amino acids. V lost 8 bases and J lost 1, with 16 bases in between. CDR3 sequence: CASGDRMAGTDTQYF. The CDR3, as DNA: TGTGCCAGCGGGGATAGAATGGCTGGCACAGATACGCAGTATTTT.

This clonotype has a handful of counts. This chain uses TRBV12-3 or TRBV12-4 with TRBJ1-5; 9 bases are shared with TRBD1. CDR3 length: 14 residues. J lost 9 bases, V lost 6 bases, and 9 bases had no gene match. CDR3 protein: CASSKTGGLAPQHF. CDR3 DNA: TGTGCCAGCAGCAAGACAGGGGGGCTTGCGCCCCAGCATTTT.